The 3 T cell receptor beta chains reported below all come from one sample, sequenced in a study of blood T cell repertoires in COVID-19. Sequenced by immunoSEQ multiplex PCR; TCRdb stores in-frame clones only, minus some. The sample holds some 200,000 clones, about nine tenths seen once. The sequenced material came from PBMCs or T cells enriched from blood (not recorded which). These receptors were obtained from a young man in a cohort exposed to, infected with or recovered from COVID-19 (not recorded which).

The chain combines TRBV27 with TRBJ2-7, with a possible D match to TRBD2 (7 bases). The CDR3 spans 14 residues. With 7 bases removed from V and 3 bases from J, the gap between germline ends came to 16 bases. Germline V CDR1 and CDR2: MNHEY, SMNVEV (reference sequence). The CDR3 DNA follows: TGTGCCAGCAAGTTGAACAGGGACTACTACGAGCAGTACTTC. Encoded protein: CASKLNRDYYEQYF.

The V and J genes are TRBV6-1 and TRBJ2-1; TRBD2 aligns across 9 bases. J lost 5 bases, V lost 2 bases, and 7 bases had no gene match. Per germline, CDR1 MNHNS and CDR2 SASEGT. The CDR3 runs to 16 residues. The CDR3, as DNA: TGTGCCAGCAGTGAAACGGGAGGACTAGCGAACAATGAGCAGTTCTTC. Translating it yields CASSETGGLANNEQFF.

V usage is TRBV7-3 and J usage is TRBJ1-1; the match to TRBD1 covers 7 bases. Looked up from germline, CDR1 is SGHTA and CDR2 is FQGTGA. Trimming took 1 base from V and 0 from J; bases not matched to a gene: 2. The CDR3 spans 15 residues. CDR3 bases: TGTGCCAGCAGCTTAAACAGGGGAATGAACACTGAAGCTTTCTTT. This translates into CASSLNRGMNTEAFF.